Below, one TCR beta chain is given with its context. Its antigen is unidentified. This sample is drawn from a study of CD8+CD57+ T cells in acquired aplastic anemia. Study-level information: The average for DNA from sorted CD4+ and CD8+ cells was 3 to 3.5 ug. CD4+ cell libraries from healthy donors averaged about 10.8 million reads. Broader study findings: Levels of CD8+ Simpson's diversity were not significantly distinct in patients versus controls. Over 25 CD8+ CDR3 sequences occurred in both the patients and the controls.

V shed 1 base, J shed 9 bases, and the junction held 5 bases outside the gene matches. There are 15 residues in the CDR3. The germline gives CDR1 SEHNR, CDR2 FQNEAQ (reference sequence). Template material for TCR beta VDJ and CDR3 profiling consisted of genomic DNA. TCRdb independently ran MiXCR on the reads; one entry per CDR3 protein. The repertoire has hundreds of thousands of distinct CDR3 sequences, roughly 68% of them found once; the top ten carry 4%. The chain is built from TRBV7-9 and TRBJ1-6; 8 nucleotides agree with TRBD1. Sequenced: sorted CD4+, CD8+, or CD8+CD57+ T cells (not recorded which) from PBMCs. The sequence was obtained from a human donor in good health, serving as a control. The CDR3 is CASSLGQGSRSPLHF. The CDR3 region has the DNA TGTGCCAGCAGCTTAGGACAGGGGTCACGTTCACCCCTCCACTTT.